This T cell receptor (beta chain) appears in the sequencing data of a study of T cell clonotyping in hematopoietic cell transplantation. The germline V gene encodes CDR1 MDHEN and CDR2 SYDVKM. Between the trimmed V and J ends, which lost 5 bases and 7 bases, there was a span of 11 bases. The CDR3 spans 12 residues. TCRdb's copy holds only in-frame clones and misses some; the assay was immunoSEQ multiplex PCR. Of 30,000 to 45,000 clones in the sample, approximately 88% were seen once. The chain is built from TRBV28 and TRBJ1-2, with D hard to call. Material for sequencing was peripheral blood mononuclear cells. The receptor was isolated from a woman in her thirties or forties in good health. Some clones in this sample may be carry-over from other donors' samples. CDR3 nucleotide sequence: TGTGCCAGCAGTCCGAATAACCCTGGCTACACCTTC. Encoded protein: CASSPNNPGYTF.